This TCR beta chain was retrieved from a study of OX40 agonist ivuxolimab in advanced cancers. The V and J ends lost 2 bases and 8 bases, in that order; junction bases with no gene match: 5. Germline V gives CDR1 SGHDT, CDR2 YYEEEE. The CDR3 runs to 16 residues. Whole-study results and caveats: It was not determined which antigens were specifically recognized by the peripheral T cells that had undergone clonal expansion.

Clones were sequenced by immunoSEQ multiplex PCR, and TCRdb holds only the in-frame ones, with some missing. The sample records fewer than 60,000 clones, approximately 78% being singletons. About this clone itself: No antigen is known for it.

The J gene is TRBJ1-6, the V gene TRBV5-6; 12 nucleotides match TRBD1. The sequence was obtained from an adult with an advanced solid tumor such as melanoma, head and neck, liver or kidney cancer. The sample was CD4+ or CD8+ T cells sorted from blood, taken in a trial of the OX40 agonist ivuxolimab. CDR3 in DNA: TGTGCCAGCAGCTTAAGGGACAGGGGGCTGGATTCACCCCTCCACTTT. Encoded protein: CASSLRDRGLDSPLHF. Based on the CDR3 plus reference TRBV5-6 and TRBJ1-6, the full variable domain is DAGVTQSPTHLIKTRGQQVTLRCSPKSGHDTVSWYQQALGQGPQFIFQYYEEEERQRGNFPDRFSGHQFPNYSSELNVNALLLGDSALYLCASSLRDRGLDSPLHFGNGTRLTVT.